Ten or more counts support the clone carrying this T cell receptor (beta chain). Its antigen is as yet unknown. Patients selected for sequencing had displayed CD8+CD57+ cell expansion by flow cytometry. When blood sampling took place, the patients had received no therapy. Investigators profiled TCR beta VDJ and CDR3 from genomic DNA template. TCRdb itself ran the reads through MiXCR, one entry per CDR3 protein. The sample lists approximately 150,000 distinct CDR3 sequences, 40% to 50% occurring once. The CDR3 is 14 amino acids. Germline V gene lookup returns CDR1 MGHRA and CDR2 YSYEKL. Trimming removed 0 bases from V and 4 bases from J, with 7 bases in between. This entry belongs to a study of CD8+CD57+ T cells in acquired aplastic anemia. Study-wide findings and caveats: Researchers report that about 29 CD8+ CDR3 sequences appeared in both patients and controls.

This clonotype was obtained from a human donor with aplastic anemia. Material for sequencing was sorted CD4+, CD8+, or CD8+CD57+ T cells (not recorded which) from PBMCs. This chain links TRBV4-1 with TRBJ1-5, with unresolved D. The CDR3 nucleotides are TGCGCCAGCAGCCAAGAACAGCATAATCAGCCCCAGCATTTT. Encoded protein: CASSQEQHNQPQHF.